Below, 22 T cell receptor beta chains from the same sample are listed, as sequenced in a study of CD8+ T cells in alopecia areata (dated by TCRdb to about 2018). Taken with the paper, the label for time point translates to: baseline before oral tofacitinib. Preparation of the library involved the immunoSEQ multiplex PCR assay. For TCR sequencing, RNA was extracted from every sample and reverse transcribed into cDNA to serve as template. TCRdb mirrors the immuneACCESS table, restricted to in-frame sequences. Some clones are absent from its copies; in checked studies, under half trace to an unresolved V gene, and the reason for the others is unknown. For this sample there are hundreds of thousands of clones; around 62% appear just once. The top ten hold approximately 0.45% of the sample. This specimen was CD4+ T cells sorted from blood, taken at week 0. These receptors were collected from a human donor with alopecia areata.

The V call is TRBV2, the J call TRBJ1-5; D is uncertain. The V gene's germline CDR1 is SNHLY and CDR2 FYNNEI. The CDR3 spans 13 residues. V was shortened by 5 bases and J by 0 bases, with 5 bases between the two germline ends. CDR3 protein: CASSRNSNQPQHF. In DNA, the CDR3 is TGTGCCAGCAGTCGTAATAGCAATCAGCCCCAGCATTTT.

The J gene is TRBJ2-7, the V gene TRBV5-1; a weak D match, TRBD1 (6 bases). Germline V gene data show CDR1 as SGHRS and CDR2 as YFSETQ. V was cut by 4 bases and J by 5 bases, with 13 bases left in between. The CDR3 extends over 13 amino acids. The CDR3 sequence: CASSTSGGNEQYF. CDR3 coding DNA: TGCGCCAGCAGCACCTCTGGGGGCAACGAGCAGTACTTC.

The V gene is TRBV19, the J gene TRBJ1-5; 9 bases are shared with TRBD1. Germline loops: CDR1 LNHDA, CDR2 SQIVND (reference sequence). The junction had 8 bases not matched to a gene; V was cut back by 5 bases and J by 12 bases. CDR3 length: 13 amino acids. CDR3 sequence (DNA): TGTGCCAGTAGTTTTTCACCGGGACAGGGCCAGCATTTT. Translating it yields CASSFSPGQGQHF.

The chain carries TRBV6-5 and TRBJ2-7; TRBD2 agrees at 7 bases. Germline V lookup: CDR1 MNHEY, CDR2 SVGAGI. The V gene end was trimmed by 6 bases and the J gene end by 1 base; junction bases not matched to a gene: 6. The CDR3 loop spans 14 amino acids. CDR3: CASSRAGSSYEQYF. In nucleotides, the CDR3 is TGTGCCAGCAGCCGAGCGGGAAGTTCCTACGAGCAGTACTTC.

Details on this clone: Other DNA sequences of this sample code for an identical CDR3. The chain joins TRBV5-1 to TRBJ2-7; D gene ambiguous. In germline, CDR1 is SGHRS, CDR2 YFSETQ. With 0 bases removed from V and 1 base from J, the gap between germline ends came to 5 bases. The length of the CDR3 is 13 residues. CDR3 loop: CASSLVRSYEQYF. DNA for the CDR3: TGCGCCAGCAGCTTGGTACGGTCCTACGAGCAGTACTTC.

The table lists this clone with a few counts. V gene TRBV9 combines with J gene TRBJ1-3; D gene uncertain. This CDR3 contains 13 residues. The V gene lost 6 bases and the J gene lost 5 bases, with 12 bases spanning the gap. Germline V gene data show CDR1 as SGDLS and CDR2 as YYNGEE. CDR3 nucleotides: TGTGCCAGCATCCGTAAAGGAAGAAACACCATATATTTT. It is translated as CASIRKGRNTIYF.

The V and J genes are TRBV9 and TRBJ2-1; no definite D call. The germline V and J ends were trimmed by 1 base and 10 bases, with 9 bases remaining between them. Germline CDR1 reads SGDLS; CDR2 reads YYNGEE. This CDR3 is 12 amino acids long. The CDR3 sequence: CASSVPSGEQFF. In nucleotides, the CDR3 is TGTGCCAGCAGCGTACCCTCCGGCGAGCAGTTCTTC.

This clone was seen a handful of times. This chain links TRBV9 with TRBJ2-7, with D perhaps assigned TRBD1 or TRBD2 (5 bases each). CDR3 length: 13 residues. V was clipped by 4 bases and J by 3 bases, with 11 bases between them. The germline V gene has CDR1 SGDLS and CDR2 YYNGEE. The CDR3 DNA reads as TGTGCCAGCAGCCTGGGACCAAACTACGAGCAGTACTTC. This gives the protein CASSLGPNYEQYF.

This chain joins TRBV29-1 and TRBJ2-5, with 8 bases matching TRBD1. V was clipped by 3 bases and J by 1 base; unmatched bases: 10. Germline V lookup: CDR1 SQVTM, CDR2 ANQGSEA. This CDR3 is built from 16 residues. The CDR3 sequence: CSVDHWDRLGQETQYF. CDR3 coding DNA: TGCAGCGTTGACCACTGGGACAGGCTCGGCCAAGAGACCCAGTACTTC.

The V and J genes are TRBV9 and TRBJ1-1, with D maybe TRBD1 (6 bases). Trimming left V 4 bases short and J 3 bases short, with 19 bases between. Germline V gene data show CDR1 as SGDLS and CDR2 as YYNGEE. The CDR3 is 16 amino acids. The CDR3 DNA follows: TGTGCCAGCAGCCTTAGCTGGGGGGCGGGTGACACTGAAGCTTTCTTT. Translated: CASSLSWGAGDTEAFF.

This clone was observed a single time. The chain recombines TRBV30 with TRBJ2-7; no reliable D call. The germline V and J ends were trimmed by 3 bases and 0 bases, with 15 bases remaining between them. Germline CDR1 and CDR2: GTSNPN and SVGIG (reference sequence). This CDR3 is 15 amino acids long. CDR3: CAWSPGRLSSYEQYF. DNA for the CDR3: TGTGCCTGGAGCCCTGGACGGTTAAGCTCCTACGAGCAGTACTTC.

This chain joins TRBV29-1 and TRBJ2-5; 9 bases fit TRBD1. The J call may be in error: the DNA end matches TRBJ2-7 better. Germline CDR1 is SQVTM and CDR2 is ANQGSEA. The CDR3 loop spans 13 amino acids. The CDR3 region has the DNA TGCAGCGCCCGGCGAGGACAGGGGAACGAGCAGTACTTC. Amino acids: CSARRGQGNEQYF.

The V and J genes are TRBV23-1 and TRBJ1-5; TRBD1 is a possible D gene (5 bases). TRBV23-1 is flagged as an ORF with uncertain function. Trimming shortened V by 3 bases and J by 5 bases, and 14 bases separated the two germline ends. The CDR3 length is 15 residues. The CDR3 DNA reads TGCGCCAGCAGTCATGGGACGGTTGGGCATCAGCCCCAGCATTTT. As protein: CASSHGTVGHQPQHF.

The V gene is TRBV28, the J gene TRBJ1-1, with D hard to call. The CDR3 length is 13 residues. Per germline, CDR1 MDHEN and CDR2 SYDVKM. The germline V and J ends were trimmed by 4 bases and 4 bases, with 10 bases remaining between them. CDR3 DNA sequence: TGTGCCAGCAGTTCAGGACTACTCACTGAAGCTTTCTTT. This codes for CASSSGLLTEAFF.

The chain has TRBV5-1 and TRBJ1-4; a weak D match, TRBD1 (5 bases). Germline V gives CDR1 SGHRS, CDR2 YFSETQ. The V end was cut by 1 base, the J end by 8 bases, with 9 bases between. This CDR3 comprises 13 residues. This CDR3 reads CASSLTGQEKLFF. DNA for the CDR3: TGCGCCAGCAGCTTGACGGGGCAGGAAAAACTGTTTTTT.

The chain has TRBV4-2 and TRBJ2-1; 8 bases agree with TRBD1. The CDR3 length is 15 residues. Germline assignment: CDR1 LGHNA and CDR2 YNFKEQ. J lost 5 bases, V lost 4 bases, and 7 bases had no gene match. Written as DNA, the CDR3 is TGTGCCAGCAGCCCACCGGGACAGGATAACAATGAGCAGTTCTTC. Translation gives CASSPPGQDNNEQFF.

This clone was observed many times. The V and J genes are TRBV2 and TRBJ2-7; D is ambiguous. Trimming took off 0 bases at V and 3 bases at J, with 9 bases between the two ends. Germline V gives CDR1 SNHLY, CDR2 FYNNEI. CDR3 length: 14 residues. The DNA of the CDR3 is TGTGCCAGCAGTGAAGCAACCAGACGCTACGAGCAGTACTTC. Residues: CASSEATRRYEQYF.

CDR3 residues: CASSLNAGTDTQYF. In nucleotides, the CDR3 is TGTGCCAGCAGCTTAAATGCGGGCACAGATACGCAGTATTTT. The rearrangement uses TRBV7-3 and TRBJ2-3; D gene uncertain. The CDR3 loop spans 14 amino acids. V lost 1 base, J lost 1 base, and 6 bases lay in between. Germline CDR1 reads SGHTA; CDR2 reads FQGTGA.

In this sample, this clone turned up a few times. The chain employs TRBV5-1 and TRBJ2-7; 8 positions match TRBD1. The CDR3 has 15 residues. Germline assignment: CDR1 SGHRS and CDR2 YFSETQ. V was clipped by 0 bases and J by 5 bases; unmatched bases: 7. The CDR3 protein is CASSLVMTGVDEQYF. The CDR3 DNA sequence: TGCGCCAGCAGCTTGGTGATGACAGGGGTCGACGAGCAGTACTTC.

In its sample, this clone was seen a few times. The V gene is TRBV29-1, the J gene TRBJ1-2; D is unresolved. Germline V CDR1 and CDR2: SQVTM, ANQGSEA. The CDR3 runs to 10 residues. V lost 3 bases and J lost 5, with 4 bases in between. The CDR3 DNA sequence: TGCAGCGTTGAGTTGTATGGCTACACCTTC. Translating gives CSVELYGYTF.

This clone has a handful of counts. The chain joins TRBV6-5 to TRBJ2-7; 8 positions agree with TRBD1. The germline gives CDR1 MNHEY, CDR2 SVGAGI. There are 15 residues in the CDR3. J gave up 2 bases and V 5 bases, and 8 bases lay outside the gene matches. The chain's CDR3 is CASSTPGGRTYEQYF. The CDR3 coding sequence is TGTGCCAGCAGTACCCCAGGGGGCAGGACCTACGAGCAGTACTTC.

This chain uses TRBV15 with TRBJ2-7, with TRBD2 matching 11 bases. V lost 0 bases, J lost 7 bases, and 8 bases stayed unmatched. Germline CDR1 is LNHNV and CDR2 is YYDKDF (reference sequence). This CDR3 comprises 16 residues. The CDR3 DNA follows: TGTGCCACCAGCAGAGATCGTACTAGCGGGAGAGGGGAGCAGTACTTC. This gives the protein CATSRDRTSGRGEQYF.